The clone carrying this T cell receptor beta chain was observed many times. This entry comes from a study of T-cell reconstitution after alpha-beta-depleted transplantation in children. It was with unique molecular identifiers that the TCRbeta library was prepared. TCRdb analysed the PCR reads with MiXCR anew, one entry per CDR3 protein. Counted here are hundreds of thousands of distinct CDR3 sequences, under 9.5% occurring once; the ten biggest clones make up approximately 5.9%. Unmatched junction bases numbered 7, after V lost 0 bases and J lost 5 bases. The germline V gene encodes CDR1 SGHDT and CDR2 YYEEEE. CDR3 length: 15 residues.

The chain couples TRBV5-6 to TRBJ2-7, with 8 nucleotides matching TRBD1. The TCR originated in a human donor who donated a stem cell graft to a child with acute lymphoblastic leukemia. The sample here was PBMCs from the stem cell graft donor, taken from the stem cell graft. CDR3 region: CASSLVLDRVHEQYF. The CDR3 region has the DNA TGTGCCAGCAGCTTGGTCCTGGACAGGGTCCACGAGCAGTACTTC.